This T cell receptor (beta chain) emerged from a study of naive and memory T cell subsets. From the second PCR step, alpha and beta chains were amplified apart. CD4+ T cell IFNgamma after overnight CMV lysate exposure gave donor CMV status. General study findings and limits: Gini index rose across naive, CM, EM and EMRA in CD4 and CD8.

This clonotype was observed once. Its specificity is unknown. Two oligonucleotides, mixed equimolar, formed the beta constant-region primer covering TRBC1 and TRBC2. TCRdb analysed the UMI-ligation and nested PCR reads with MiXCR anew, one entry per CDR3 protein. The data show over 75,000 distinct CDR3 sequences, roughly 13% seen once. The V and J ends lost 6 bases and 6 bases, in that order; junction bases with no gene match: 15. CDR3 length: 16 amino acids. CDR1 and CDR2 (germline): DFQATT, SNEGSKA (reference sequence). This TCR derives from a human donor in good health. The chain combines TRBV20-1 with TRBJ2-7, with 12 bases fitting TRBD2. The sequenced sample was central memory CD4+ T cells from blood. In DNA form, the CDR3 reads TGCAGTGCCAGGCGCGTCACAGGACTAGCGGGAAGCGAGCAGTACTTC. The encoded protein is CSARRVTGLAGSEQYF.